A selection of T cell receptor beta chains follows, all from one sample in a study of cytomegalovirus exposure and HLA in healthy donors. The protocol was immunoSEQ multiplex PCR, while the TCRdb copy is restricted to in-frame clones and leaves out a portion. Of over 150,000 clones in the sample, around 80% were seen once. The sequencing sample was made of PBMCs. The receptor source for this set is a man between 25 and 39 years old in good health and CMV-seropositive. The CDR3 runs from the conserved cysteine through the conserved F or W. The D gene is left open where the match is weak. Some rows mark clone size as missing; the rest say once, few, many or name a class of expanded clone.

TRBV7-9	TRBD1	.	TRBJ1-1	TGTGCCAGCAGCTTAGCTAGGACAGGGAACACTGAAGCTTTCTTT	CASSLARTGNTEAFF
TRBV11-2	.	.	TRBJ2-2	TGTGCCAGCAGCTTAGAACTACTAGCCGCGAACACCGGGGAGCTGTTTTTT	CASSLELLAANTGELFF
TRBV9	TRBD1	once	TRBJ1-1	TGTGCCAGCAGCTTCCGGGACAGGGGAGTAGACACTGAAGCTTTCTTT	CASSFRDRGVDTEAFF
TRBV19	TRBD1	.	TRBJ2-7	TGTGCCAGTATGGGGACAGGAGCCTACGAGCAGTACTTC	CASMGTGAYEQYF
TRBV6-5	TRBD1	.	TRBJ2-7	TGTGCCAGCAGTCTGACCGGGACAGCTTTATACGAGCAGTACTTC	CASSLTGTALYEQYF
TRBV19	.	once	TRBJ2-7	TGTGCCAGTAGTATGGCCATTGACTACGAGCAGTACTTC	CASSMAIDYEQYF
TRBV6-6	.	once	TRBJ1-2	TGTGCCAGCAGTTACTCCTCAGAATCCTATGGCTACACCTTC	CASSYSSESYGYTF
TRBV2	.	few	TRBJ1-2	TGTGCCAGCAGTGCCCGACAGTTGCCTGGCTACACCTTC	CASSARQLPGYTF
TRBV6-6	.	few	TRBJ1-1	TGTGCCAGCAGCGTGAACACTGAAGCTTTCTTT	CASSVNTEAFF
TRBV6-5	.	few	TRBJ2-5	TGTGCCAGCAGTTACCTAGCAGAGTACCAAGAGACCCAGTACTTC	CASSYLAEYQETQYF
TRBV5-6	.	.	TRBJ2-5	TGTGCCAGCAGCTTGTTGGGCGGGGAGACCCAGTACTTC	CASSLLGGETQYF
TRBV29-1	.	.	TRBJ1-1	TGCAGCGTTGAAAGGCAGGGCTGGGGGGGAGCTTTCTTT	CSVERQGWGGAFF
TRBV2	TRBD2	.	TRBJ2-3	TGTGCCAGCAGGGGGACTAGCGGGAGGGATACGCAGTATTTT	CASRGTSGRDTQYF
TRBV5-6	TRBD1	.	TRBJ2-7	TGTGCCAGCAGCCACGACGGACAGGGCATCTACGAGCAGTACTTC	CASSHDGQGIYEQYF
TRBV6-1	TRBD1	.	TRBJ1-2	TGTGCCAGCAGTGTTTCCGGACAGGGGAAGGGCTACACCTTC	CASSVSGQGKGYTF
TRBV12-5	.	.	TRBJ2-1	TGTGCTAGTGGTCCGGGACAACCACCTTACAATGAGCAGTTCTTC	CASGPGQPPYNEQFF
TRBV5-1	TRBD1	few	TRBJ1-4	TGCGCCAGCAGCTGGGACAGTCTCAGTGAAAAACTGTTTTTT	CASSWDSLSEKLFF
TRBV28	.	.	TRBJ1-5	TGTGCCAGCAGTTCTGATAGCGCGTATAGCAATCAGCCCCAGCATTTT	CASSSDSAYSNQPQHF
TRBV6-5	TRBD1	.	TRBJ1-5	TGTGCCAGCAGAGACAGGGGCGGCAATCAGCCCCAGCATTTT	CASRDRGGNQPQHF
TRBV6-5	TRBD2	.	TRBJ2-1	TGTGCCAGCAGTTATGCGAGCGGGAGTTCTGCTGAGCAGTTCTTC	CASSYASGSSAEQFF
TRBV18	.	.	TRBJ2-7	TGTGCCAGCTCACCACATCAGCGCGAGCAGTACTTC	CASSPHQREQYF
TRBV5-1	TRBD1	.	TRBJ1-2	TGCGCCAGCAGCTCGACAGGGTCCGGCTATGGCTACACCTTC	CASSSTGSGYGYTF
TRBV27	.	.	TRBJ1-2	TGTGCCAGCAGTCCGGACAGCCGTGGGGGCTACACCTTC	CASSPDSRGGYTF
TRBV6-1	.	.	TRBJ1-1	TGTGCCAGCGGGGGGGGGCTTGAAGCTTTCTTT	CASGGGLEAFF
TRBV11-3	TRBD1	.	TRBJ1-1	TGTGCCAGCAGCCCCGACAGGGGGCAGGGGAACACTGAAGCTTTCTTT	CASSPDRGQGNTEAFF
TRBV11-2	.	.	TRBJ2-7	TGTGCCAGCAGCTTAGACAGTTACGAGCAGTACTTC	CASSLDSYEQYF
TRBV28	.	.	TRBJ2-1	TGTGCCAGCAGTGCTCGGGGGGCAGGGACGCGACTGGTGGCTAACAATGAGCAGTTCTTC	CASSARGAGTRLVANNEQFF
TRBV5-4	TRBD2	.	TRBJ2-1	TGTGCCAGCAGCTCCGGGACTAGCGGGTTATACAATGAGCAGTTCTTC	CASSSGTSGLYNEQFF
TRBV18	TRBD1	.	TRBJ2-7	TGTGCCAGCTCACTCACCGACAGGGGTGTTTACGAGCAGTACTTC	CASSLTDRGVYEQYF
TRBV20-1	.	.	TRBJ1-1	TGCAGTGCTTCACAGGGTACTGAAGCTTTCTTT	CSASQGTEAFF
TRBV6-4	.	.	TRBJ2-3	TGTGCCAGCAGTCCTGACCCCGTAGCCGGAGATACGCAGTATTTT	CASSPDPVAGDTQYF
TRBV14	.	.	TRBJ2-2	TGTGCCAGCAGCCGCGGAAGTGTGGGGGAGCTGTTTTTT	CASSRGSVGELFF
TRBV29-1	TRBD1	.	TRBJ2-7	TGCAGCGTTGCCTGGACAGGCTCCTACGAGCAGTACTTC	CSVAWTGSYEQYF
TRBV2	.	.	TRBJ2-4	TGTGCCAGCACCCTTTATAGGGGAAACATTCAGTACTTC	CASTLYRGNIQYF
TRBV7-2	TRBD1	.	TRBJ1-3	TGTGCCAGCAGCTTAGGAGGGGGCAGTGGAAACACCATATATTTT	CASSLGGGSGNTIYF
TRBV5-8	.	.	TRBJ2-1	TGTGCCAGCAGCCGCGGGTTAGCGGACAATGAGCAGTTCTTC	CASSRGLADNEQFF
TRBV7-6	TRBD1	.	TRBJ2-7	TGTGCCAGCAGCCCCAGGACAGGGGGACGAATAGGCGAGCAGTACTTC	CASSPRTGGRIGEQYF
TRBV5-1	TRBD1	once	TRBJ1-1	TGCGCCAGCAGCTCGGGACAGGGGGCGATGAACACTGAAGCTTTCTTT	CASSSGQGAMNTEAFF
TRBV5-1	TRBD1	.	TRBJ1-1	TGCGCCAGCAGCTTACGACAGGGCGAGAACACTGAAGCTTTCTTT	CASSLRQGENTEAFF
TRBV11-2	.	.	TRBJ2-2	TGTGCCAGCAGCGGAGGAACCGGGGAGCTGTTTTTT	CASSGGTGELFF
TRBV12-2	.	.	TRBJ2-7	TGTGCAAGTCGCTCTAGCGGCTCCTACGAGCAGTACTTC	CASRSSGSYEQYF
TRBV7-3	TRBD1	.	TRBJ2-1	TGTGCCAGCAGCTTCCCCGGGACAGGGACCAATGAGCAGTTCTTC	CASSFPGTGTNEQFF
TRBV23-1	.	.	TRBJ2-2	TGCGCCAGCAGTCGAACCGATACAGGGCTCACCGGGGAGCTGTTTTTT	CASSRTDTGLTGELFF
TRBV28	.	.	TRBJ1-5	TGTGCCAGCAGTTTTAGACAGGCGAGAAGCCCTCAGCCCCAGCATTTT	CASSFRQARSPQPQHF
TRBV28	TRBD1	.	TRBJ1-3	TGTGCCAGCACCCGGACAGGGGGGATCGGAAACACCATATATTTT	CASTRTGGIGNTIYF
TRBV5-1	TRBD1	.	TRBJ2-7	TGCGCCAGCAGCTTCGGACAGGGGAGAGGGTACGAGCAGTACTTC	CASSFGQGRGYEQYF
TRBV28	TRBD1	.	TRBJ2-6	TGTGCCAGCAGCAGGACAGGGAGCTCTGGGGCCAACGTCCTGACTTTC	CASSRTGSSGANVLTF
TRBV10-1	.	.	TRBJ2-5	TGCGCCAGCAGTGGCTCAGGGCGCGGAGAGACCCAGTACTTC	CASSGSGRGETQYF